This T cell receptor beta chain was documented in a study of cytomegalovirus exposure and HLA in healthy donors. Study findings and constraints: Later analysis indicated greater clonal expansion among HLA-associated TCR beta chains than among equally common other chains. It was around 160 TCR beta chains that were listed as cytomegalovirus-associated. Indistinguishable V segments, including TRBV6-2 and TRBV6-3, were excluded. The authors later linked a missense DCLRE1C variant to TCR beta V- and J-gene trimming.

Deletions cut 3 bases from V and 2 bases from J, with 14 bases between. Germline V lookup: CDR1 SGHRS, CDR2 YFSETQ. This CDR3 is 15 amino acids long. A note on this clone: Its antigen is not identified.

The PCR had 60 Vbeta and 13 Jbeta primers. The assay was immunoSEQ multiplex PCR, and TCRdb's table has in-frame clones only and misses some. The profile shows about 210,000 clones, more than 75% of them singletons. The chain recombines TRBV5-1 with TRBJ2-5, with D possibly matching TRBD2 (5 bases). The sample taken for sequencing was PBMCs. This clonotype was sampled from a man aged 35 to 55 in good health and CMV-seropositive. In DNA form, the CDR3 reads TGCGCCAGCAGCTCCGTCGCCGGGATACAAGAGACCCAGTACTTC. This gives the protein CASSSVAGIQETQYF.